This T cell receptor beta chain was observed in a study of blood T cell repertoires in COVID-19. After removal of 3 bases from V and 4 bases from J, the junction contained 8 bases not matched to a gene. This CDR3 is built from 16 residues. Germline values: CDR1 SGHRS, CDR2 YFSETQ. This clone appeared once. How the authors handled the data: Amplifying reference gene primers gave estimates of nucleated cell counts. Only in-frame clones appear in the TCRdb table, and some are missing; sequencing was by immunoSEQ multiplex PCR. D and trimming come from the DNA, and the V and J calls and clone size come from that table. The table lists about 45,000 clones, around 85% of them singletons.

This chain links TRBV5-1 with TRBJ2-5, with 11 nucleotides matching TRBD1. Sequencing was done on a sample of peripheral blood. The clonotype comes from a human donor in a cohort sampled during active COVID-19. For the CDR3, the DNA is TGCGCCAGCAGCTCTGGCGGACAGGGGGCATTAGAGACCCAGTACTTC. Translating it yields CASSSGGQGALETQYF. Full variable domain (rest looked up from reference TRBV5-1 and TRBJ2-5): KAGVTQTPRYLIKTRGQQVTLSCSPISGHRSVSWYQQTPGQGLQFLFEYFSETQRNKGNFPGRFSGRQFSNSRSEMNVSTLELGDSALYLCASSSGGQGALETQYFGPGTRLLVL.